Following are 6 T cell receptor beta chains from one sample sequenced in a study of response to subunit inactivated influenza vaccine. TCRdb used MiXCR to reprocess the RT-PCR reads, holding one entry per CDR3 protein. The profile shows around 540,000 distinct CDR3 sequences, roughly 12% of them singletons. The specimen was PBMCs from blood, collected on the day of vaccination. The source of these receptors is a man in his fifties who received an inactivated influenza vaccine.

The chain has TRBV12-3 or TRBV12-4 and TRBJ2-7; TRBD1 matches 8 bases. The junction had 8 bases not matched to a gene; V was cut back by 3 bases and J by 10 bases. The CDR3 totals 13 residues. CDR3 sequence reads: CASSFSLGQGQYF. The CDR3 coding sequence is TGTGCCAGCAGTTTTTCCCTTGGACAGGGTCAGTACTTC.

The chain combines TRBV12-3 or TRBV12-4 with TRBJ2-3; 11 bases map to TRBD1. With 6 bases clipped from V and 6 bases from J, the junction kept 5 bases outside the gene matches. The CDR3 sequence is 14 residues long. The CDR3 loop is CASSPRTGGDTQYF. The CDR3 DNA follows: TGTGCCAGCAGCCCGCGGACAGGGGGCGATACGCAGTATTTT.

The table lists this clonotype with a few counts. The chain is built from TRBV12-3 or TRBV12-4 and TRBJ1-5, with unresolved D. CDR3 length equals 12 residues. Between the trimmed V and J ends, which lost 0 bases and 10 bases, there was a span of 7 bases. The CDR3 is CASSLAEGPQHF. The CDR3, as DNA: TGTGCCAGCAGTTTAGCGGAAGGACCCCAGCATTTT.

This clonotype showed up just a few times. The chain recombines TRBV5-6 with TRBJ2-7; 8 nucleotides agree with TRBD2. The CDR3 spans 14 residues. Germline V lookup: CDR1 SGHDT, CDR2 YYEEEE. The V gene end was trimmed by 5 bases and the J gene end by 3 bases; junction bases not matched to a gene: 7. In DNA form, the CDR3 reads TGTGCCAGCAGACCCCTAAGCGGGGGCTACGAGCAGTACTTC. It codes for CASRPLSGGYEQYF.

The chain employs TRBV11-2 and TRBJ1-4; D remains ambiguous. Germline V lookup: CDR1 SGHAT, CDR2 FQNNGV. The CDR3 is made up of 14 amino acids. Trimming cost V 2 bases and J 6 bases, with 10 bases left between them. The CDR3 nucleotides are TGTGCCAGCAGCTTAAGTGGGAGGGATGAAAAACTGTTTTTT. This sequence encodes CASSLSGRDEKLFF.

V usage is TRBV11-2 and J usage is TRBJ2-1; 9 positions agree with TRBD1. Per germline, CDR1 SGHAT and CDR2 FQNNGV. J gave up 7 bases and V 3 bases, and 7 bases lay outside the gene matches. The CDR3 runs 15 residues. The CDR3 nucleotides are TGTGCCAGCAGCTTCGGGACTGGACAGGGGAATGAGCAGTTCTTC. It is translated as CASSFGTGQGNEQFF.